This T cell receptor beta chain was recovered during a study of shared T cell receptors in the human thymus. Germline V CDR1 and CDR2: MDHEN, SYDVKM. With 8 bases removed from V and 3 bases from J, the gap between germline ends came to 14 bases. The CDR3 runs 13 residues. Libraries were prepared by immunoSEQ multiplex PCR; TCRdb keeps only in-frame clonotypes and omits some of them. The data show around 340,000 clones, approximately 95% seen once. The material sequenced was thymocytes. The chain recombines TRBV28 with TRBJ2-7; D is unresolved. This clonotype originated in a human donor. CDR3: CASSSFQFYEQYF. CDR3 sequence (DNA): TGTGCCAGCTCATCGTTCCAGTTCTACGAGCAGTACTTC.